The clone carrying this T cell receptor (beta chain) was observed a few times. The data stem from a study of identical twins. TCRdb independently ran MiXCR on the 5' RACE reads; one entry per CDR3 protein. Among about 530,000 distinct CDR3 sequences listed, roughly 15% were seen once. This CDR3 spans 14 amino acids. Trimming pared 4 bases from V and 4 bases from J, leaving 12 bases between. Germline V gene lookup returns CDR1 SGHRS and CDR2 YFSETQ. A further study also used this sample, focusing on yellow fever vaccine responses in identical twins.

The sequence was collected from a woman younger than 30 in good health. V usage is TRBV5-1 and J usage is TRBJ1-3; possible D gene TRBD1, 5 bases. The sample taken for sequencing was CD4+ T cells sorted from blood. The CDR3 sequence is CASSAVGPGNTIYF. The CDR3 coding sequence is TGCGCCAGCAGCGCCGTGGGGCCGGGAAACACCATATATTTT.